One and the same sample provided the 12 T cell receptor beta chains below, sequenced in a study of shared clonotypes between healthy human individuals. TCRdb's table, derived via immunoSEQ multiplex PCR, lists solely in-frame clones and lacks some. The table includes some 740,000 clones, about 91% detected once. Naive-designated CD8 cells lacked CD45RO, were positively enriched for CCR7, and omitted terminally differentiated effector memory CD45RA+ cells. The specimen was naive CD8+ T cells sorted from blood. The source of these receptors is a man between 25 and 39 years old in good health.

J is TRBJ2-5 and V is TRBV27; 9 bases are a match to TRBD1. Germline assignment: CDR1 MNHEY and CDR2 SMNVEV (reference sequence). V trimming: 6 bases; J trimming: 2 bases; junction bases outside the gene matches: 10. The CDR3 is made up of 16 amino acids. The CDR3 protein is CASSALGQGGQETQYF. The DNA of the CDR3 is TGTGCCAGCAGCGCGTTGGGACAGGGTGGTCAAGAGACCCAGTACTTC.

V usage is TRBV28 and J usage is TRBJ2-6, with no clear D. The CDR3 has 17 amino acids. Germline CDR1 is MDHEN and CDR2 is SYDVKM. V was pared by 5 bases and J by 3 bases, with 17 bases between. The CDR3 DNA reads TGTGCCAGCAGTCCCCGAGCCAGCTTAGGTGGGGCCAACGTCCTGACTTTC. Translating it yields CASSPRASLGGANVLTF.

This chain links TRBV6-4 with TRBJ2-2; 7 bases are shared with TRBD1. CDR1 is MRHNA, CDR2 SNTAGT, per germline. CDR3 length: 13 amino acids. Trimming at V came to 2 bases and at J to 7 bases, leaving 1 base not matched to a gene. Here the CDR3 DNA reads TGTGCCAGCAGTGACCAGGGGGTCGGGGAGCTGTTTTTT. This codes for CASSDQGVGELFF.

The CDR3 sequence: CASSGGDFSEQYF. The CDR3 bases are TGTGCCAGCAGCGGGGGAGACTTTTCCGAGCAGTACTTC. V is TRBV14 and J is TRBJ2-7; D is possibly TRBD1 or TRBD2 (5 bases each). CDR1 is SGHDN, CDR2 FVKESK, per germline. Between the trimmed V and J ends, which lost 5 bases and 6 bases, there was a span of 14 bases. The CDR3 contains 13 residues.

This clone turned up a few times. The chain combines TRBV29-1 with TRBJ1-2; a possible D gene is TRBD1 (5 bases). Germline V gene lookup returns CDR1 SQVTM and CDR2 ANQGSEA. V lost 2 bases to trimming and J lost 4 bases, with 8 bases between them. This CDR3 is 12 amino acids long. The CDR3 here is CSVEQGTYGYTF. CDR3 DNA: TGCAGCGTTGAACAGGGAACCTATGGCTACACCTTC.

This clone is a singleton in its sample. This sample includes further DNA sequences coding for the same CDR3. J is TRBJ2-7 and V is TRBV27; D is tentatively TRBD1 or TRBD2 (5 bases each). Trimming took 0 bases from V and 2 from J, leaving 8 bases between them. The germline gives CDR1 MNHEY, CDR2 SMNVEV (reference sequence). The CDR3 covers 14 residues. CDR3 DNA: TGTGCCAGCAGTTTATCGAGGGGAGCCTACGAGCAGTACTTC. Translated: CASSLSRGAYEQYF.

The chain recombines TRBV27 with TRBJ2-7, with D possibly TRBD1 on 5 matching bases. Trimming removed 4 bases from V and 0 bases from J, with 16 bases in between. The CDR3 sequence is 16 residues long. Germline values: CDR1 MNHEY, CDR2 SMNVEV (reference sequence). CDR3 amino acids: CASSSLPGRTSYEQYF. CDR3 nucleotide sequence: TGTGCCAGCAGTTCCCTGCCAGGGCGAACCTCCTACGAGCAGTACTTC.

The chain has TRBV2 and TRBJ2-5; D is ambiguous. Germline V gene lookup returns CDR1 SNHLY and CDR2 FYNNEI. This CDR3 contains 13 residues. Trimming removed 8 bases at V and 2 bases at J, with 12 bases between. The CDR3 loop reads CASRRAVQETQYF. CDR3 nucleotides: TGTGCCAGCCGTCGGGCAGTACAAGAGACCCAGTACTTC. Complete variable domain (other parts from reference TRBV2 and TRBJ2-5): EPEVTQTPSHQVTQMGQEVILRCVPISNHLYFYWYRQILGQKVEFLVSFYNNEISEKSEIFDDQFSVERPDGSNFTLKIRSTKLEDSAMYFCASRRAVQETQYFGPGTRLLVL.

V usage is TRBV11-3 and J usage is TRBJ2-7; D is unresolved. Germline V gives CDR1 SGHNT, CDR2 YENEEA. The germline V and J ends were trimmed by 1 base and 2 bases, with 6 bases remaining between them. The CDR3 loop spans 13 amino acids. In DNA, the CDR3 is TGTGCCAGCAGCTTAGGTAGCCCCTACGAGCAGTACTTC. Translating it yields CASSLGSPYEQYF.

Turning to this clone: Other DNA variants within this sample encode the same CDR3. The genes are TRBV9 and TRBJ2-7, with 7 bases aligning to TRBD1. This CDR3 has 14 residues. Losses at the gene ends were 3 bases for V and 0 bases for J; bases not matched to a gene: 3. Germline V lookup: CDR1 SGDLS, CDR2 YYNGEE. Here the CDR3 reads CASSEQGSSYEQYF. The CDR3 nucleotides are TGTGCCAGCAGCGAACAGGGGTCCTCCTACGAGCAGTACTTC.

The chain couples TRBV7-9 to TRBJ2-1; D gene uncertain. Looked up from germline, CDR1 is SEHNR and CDR2 is FQNEAQ (reference sequence). This CDR3 is 15 amino acids long. V was pared by 2 bases and J by 1 base, with 9 bases between. The CDR3 DNA is TGTGCCAGCAGCTTAAATTATCAATCCTACAATGAGCAGTTCTTC. Protein sequence: CASSLNYQSYNEQFF. Complete variable domain (other parts from reference TRBV7-9 and TRBJ2-1): DTGVSQNPRHKITKRGQNVTFRCDPISEHNRLYWYRQTLGQGPEFLTYFQNEAQLEKSRLLSDRFSAERPKGSFSTLEIQRTEQGDSAMYLCASSLNYQSYNEQFFGPGTRLTVL.

The rearrangement uses TRBV28 and TRBJ2-7, with D tentatively TRBD2 (6 bases). V was trimmed by 3 bases and J by 0 bases, leaving 12 bases between them. Germline V gives CDR1 MDHEN, CDR2 SYDVKM. The CDR3 loop spans 15 amino acids. CDR3 sequence reads: CASSFKVAASYEQYF. CDR3 in DNA: TGTGCCAGCAGTTTCAAGGTAGCGGCCTCCTACGAGCAGTACTTC.